Following are 8 T cell receptor beta chains from one sample sequenced in a study of molecular identifiers for immune sequencing clone quantification. In TCRdb, the PCR reads were re-called with MiXCR into one record per CDR3 protein. This sample carries over 600,000 distinct CDR3 sequences, less than 20% of them seen once, and the ten largest clones take roughly 0.9%. Sequencing was carried out using naive CD8+ T cells from blood, with Jurkat cell RNA spiked in. Subset given: FACS-sorted CD8+CD4-CCR7+CD45RA+ naive T cells. These TCRs come from a human donor in good health. Some libraries in this study had Jurkat cell RNA spiked in.

This clonotype showed up just once. It may be a read error: a sequence one base away is much more abundant. This chain links TRBV9 with TRBJ1-1; D unresolved. This CDR3 has 13 residues. The V gene lost 0 bases and the J gene lost 11 bases, with 14 bases spanning the gap. Germline V gene lookup returns CDR1 SGDLS and CDR2 YYNGEE. CDR3 sequence: CASSVGQDGEAFF. CDR3 DNA: TGTGCCAGCAGCGTAGGGCAAGATGGGGAGGCTTTCTTT.

As to this clonotype: The junction does not match germline at one end; this may be a read error. The rearrangement joins TRBV4-3 to TRBJ2-1; 7 bases map to TRBD1. The CDR3 is made up of 15 amino acids. The germline CDR1 and CDR2 sequences are LGHNA and YSLEER. This chain's CDR3 is CASSPGQEIYSEQFF. The DNA for the CDR3 is TGCGCCAGCAGTCCAGGACAGGAAATCTACAGTGAGCAGTTCTTC.

This clonotype appeared many times. The chain combines TRBV5-8 with TRBJ2-7, with D perhaps matching TRBD2 (6 bases). The length of the CDR3 is 16 residues. Trimming removed 0 bases at V and 3 bases at J, with 16 bases between. CDR1 and CDR2 (germline): SGHTS, YDEGEE. CDR3 region: CASSLDAGPGVYEQYF. CDR3 nucleotides: TGTGCCAGCAGCTTGGATGCGGGCCCGGGGGTCTACGAGCAGTACTTC.

This clonotype appeared many times. The chain couples TRBV5-1 to TRBJ2-7; D may be TRBD1 or TRBD2 (5 bases each). V gave up 2 bases and J gave up 2 bases, with 8 bases separating them. Germline values: CDR1 SGHRS, CDR2 YFSETQ. This CDR3 is 13 amino acids long. The DNA for the CDR3 is TGCGCCAGCAGCTTTACGGGGCCCTACGAGCAGTACTTC. Translated, it gives CASSFTGPYEQYF.

This clonotype was picked up many times. The chain links TRBV4-2 to TRBJ2-7; D might be TRBD2 (5 bases). The germline gives CDR1 LGHNA, CDR2 YNFKEQ. The ends were cut back, 2 bases at V and 2 bases at J, with 13 bases in the middle. The CDR3 length is 15 residues. The CDR3 is CASSQFGKEPYEQYF. As DNA, the CDR3 is TGTGCCAGCAGCCAATTCGGGAAGGAACCCTACGAGCAGTACTTC.

Many counts were recorded for this clonotype. The chain uses TRBV10-3 and TRBJ1-3; D is uncertain. Between the trimmed V and J ends, which lost 6 bases and 0 bases, there was a span of 9 bases. This CDR3 contains 14 residues. CDR1 ENHRY and CDR2 SYGVKD come from the germline V gene. The CDR3: CAISPGPSGNTIYF. For the CDR3, the DNA is TGTGCCATCAGCCCTGGGCCCTCTGGAAACACCATATATTTT.

This clonotype has a count of ten or more. The rearrangement joins TRBV6-2 or TRBV6-3 to TRBJ2-7; TRBD1 matches at 8 bases. Germline V gene sequence: CDR1 MNHEY, CDR2 SVGEGT. The junction had 13 bases not matched to a gene; V was cut back by 7 bases and J by 5 bases. The CDR3 has 15 residues. The DNA of the CDR3 is TGTGCCAGCAAACCAGGGACAGGCGCCCCGGACGAGCAGTACTTC. Its translation is CASKPGTGAPDEQYF.

Concerning this clonotype itself: A read error may produce the germline difference seen at one junction end. The V and J genes are TRBV4-1 and TRBJ1-2, with D uncertain. CDR3 length equals 15 residues. CDR1 is MGHRA and CDR2 is YSYEKL in the germline V gene. In DNA form, the CDR3 reads TGCGCCAGCGGCCAAGAGGTCCGGTCTAACTATGGCTACACCTTC. Translation gives CASGQEVRSNYGYTF.